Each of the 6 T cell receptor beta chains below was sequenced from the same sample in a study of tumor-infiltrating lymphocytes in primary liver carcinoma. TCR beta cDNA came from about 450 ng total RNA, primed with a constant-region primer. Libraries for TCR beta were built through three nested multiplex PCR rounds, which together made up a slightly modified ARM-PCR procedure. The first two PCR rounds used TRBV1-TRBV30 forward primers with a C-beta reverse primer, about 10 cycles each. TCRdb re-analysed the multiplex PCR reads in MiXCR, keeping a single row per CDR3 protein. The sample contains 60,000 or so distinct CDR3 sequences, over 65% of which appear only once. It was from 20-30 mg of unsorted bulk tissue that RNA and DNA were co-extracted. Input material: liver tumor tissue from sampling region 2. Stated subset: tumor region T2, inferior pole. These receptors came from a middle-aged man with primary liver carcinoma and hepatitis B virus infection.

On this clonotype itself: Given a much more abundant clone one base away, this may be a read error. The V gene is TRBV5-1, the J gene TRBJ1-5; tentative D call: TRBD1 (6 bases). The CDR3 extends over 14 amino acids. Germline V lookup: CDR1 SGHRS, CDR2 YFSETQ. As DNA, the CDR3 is TGCGCCAGCTGCTTGGACAGTAACAATCAGCCCCAGCATTTT. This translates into CASCLDSNNQPQHF.

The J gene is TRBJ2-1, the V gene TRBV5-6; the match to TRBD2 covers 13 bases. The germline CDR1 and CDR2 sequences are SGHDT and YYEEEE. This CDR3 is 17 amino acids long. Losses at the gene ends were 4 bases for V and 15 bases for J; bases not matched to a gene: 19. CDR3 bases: TGTGCCAGCAGCCGGTCCCCTCGAACTAGCGGGGGGGGTAGTTGGTTCTTC. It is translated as CASSRSPRTSGGGSWFF.

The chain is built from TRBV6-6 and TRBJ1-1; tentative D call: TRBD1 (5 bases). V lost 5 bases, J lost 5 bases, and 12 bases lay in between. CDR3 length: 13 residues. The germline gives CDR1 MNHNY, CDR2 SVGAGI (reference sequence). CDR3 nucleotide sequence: TGTGCCAGCAGTACATGGGGGACTACTGAAGCTTTCTTT. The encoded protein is CASSTWGTTEAFF.

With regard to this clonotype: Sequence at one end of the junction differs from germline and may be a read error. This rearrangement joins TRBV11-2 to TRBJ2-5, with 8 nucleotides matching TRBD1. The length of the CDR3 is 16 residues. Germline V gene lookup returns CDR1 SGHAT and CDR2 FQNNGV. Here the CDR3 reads CTSSLIAGGSGETQYF. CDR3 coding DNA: TGTACCAGCAGCTTAATAGCAGGGGGCTCAGGGGAGACCCAGTACTTC.

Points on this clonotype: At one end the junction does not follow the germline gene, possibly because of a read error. CDR3 nucleotide sequence: TGCGCCAGTAGCCAAGAGTACAGACAGGGTTTTTGGACTGAAGCTTTCTTT. Amino acids: CASSQEYRQGFWTEAFF. The chain links TRBV4-2 to TRBJ1-1; 7 positions match TRBD1. This CDR3 spans 17 amino acids. The germline gives CDR1 LGHNA, CDR2 YNFKEQ.

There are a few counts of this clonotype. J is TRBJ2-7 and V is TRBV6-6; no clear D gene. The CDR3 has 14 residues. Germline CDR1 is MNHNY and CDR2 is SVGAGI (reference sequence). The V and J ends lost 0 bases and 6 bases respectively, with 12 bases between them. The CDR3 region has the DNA TGTGCCAGCAGTTACTCTAGCAGGTTCGGCGAGCAGTACTTC. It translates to CASSYSSRFGEQYF.